Following are 14 T cell receptor beta chains from one sample sequenced in a study of Ad26.COV2.S vaccination and SARS-CoV-2 variants. Using immunoSEQ multiplex PCR, the repertoire was profiled, and TCRdb retains in-frame clones only, with some absent. The table includes some 640,000 clones, around 92% detected once. As to treatment: some 20 received Ad26.COV2.S at low or high dose, single or two shots; a few received placebo; per-sample allocation not given. All samples were drawn on day 63, counting from the first vaccine or placebo injection. Here the sequenced sample was peripheral blood, taken in a trial of Ad26.COV2.S vaccine versus placebo. These receptors all come from a person aged 18-65 years who received the Ad26.COV2.S COVID-19 vaccine or a placebo.

The gene calls are TRBV5-8 and TRBJ1-5, with D tentatively TRBD1 (5 bases). Trimming pared 1 base from V and 9 bases from J, leaving 8 bases between. The germline gives CDR1 SGHTS, CDR2 YDEGEE. The CDR3 length is 12 residues. The CDR3 sequence is CASSLWGGPQHF. Written as DNA, the CDR3 is TGTGCCAGCAGCTTGTGGGGGGGGCCCCAGCATTTT.

This chain links TRBV5-5 with TRBJ2-7; D is uncertain. The length of the CDR3 is 16 residues. Trimming stripped 2 bases from V and 2 bases from J, with 17 bases between. CDR1 and CDR2 from the germline V gene are SGHKS and YYEKEE (reference sequence). CDR3 region: CASSLFSGPDTYEQYF. In nucleotides, the CDR3 is TGTGCCAGCAGCTTATTTTCCGGGCCGGATACCTACGAGCAGTACTTC.

The rearrangement uses TRBV7-2 and TRBJ1-5, with 7 bases aligning to TRBD1. V lost 5 bases and J lost 7; bases outside the gene matches: 5. The CDR3 runs 13 residues. Germline CDR1 SGHTA, CDR2 FQGNSA. The CDR3 loop is CASSPGGWQPQHF. CDR3 DNA: TGTGCCAGCAGCCCAGGGGGGTGGCAGCCCCAGCATTTT. Full variable domain (missing parts from reference TRBV7-2 and TRBJ1-5): GAGVSQSPSNKVTEKGKDVELRCDPISGHTALYWYRQSLGQGLEFLIYFQGNSAPDKSGLPSDRFSAERTGGSVSTLTIQRTQQEDSAVYLCASSPGGWQPQHFGDGTRLSIL.

The chain employs TRBV2 and TRBJ2-1; TRBD2 agrees at 12 bases. This CDR3 has 15 amino acids. V gave up 6 bases and J gave up 6 bases; unmatched junction bases: 6. Per the germline V gene, CDR1 is SNHLY and CDR2 is FYNNEI. CDR3 loop: CASRRGLAGSNEQFF. CDR3 bases: TGTGCCAGCAGGAGAGGACTAGCGGGGTCCAATGAGCAGTTCTTC.

The CDR3 region is CSASWHSSYEQYF. As DNA, the CDR3 is TGCAGTGCTAGTTGGCATTCCTCCTACGAGCAGTACTTC. The V call is TRBV20-1, the J call TRBJ2-7; no definite D call. The CDR3 covers 13 residues. Germline lookup yields CDR1 DFQATT and CDR2 SNEGSKA (reference sequence). Trimming left V 3 bases short and J 0 bases short, with 9 bases between.

The CDR3 reads CASSLPLAGGLGELFF. The CDR3 region has the DNA TGTGCCAGCAGCTTACCACTAGCGGGGGGGCTCGGGGAGCTGTTTTTT. The rearrangement uses TRBV7-8 and TRBJ2-2, with 13 bases aligning to TRBD2. V lost 2 bases and J lost 7; bases outside the gene matches: 4. The CDR3 has 16 residues. CDR1 and CDR2 from the germline V gene are SGHVS and FQNEAQ.

The chain has TRBV14 and TRBJ2-7; TRBD1 matches at 8 bases. Unmatched junction bases numbered 12, after V lost 4 bases and J lost 7 bases. The CDR3 runs to 15 residues. Looked up from germline, CDR1 is SGHDN and CDR2 is FVKESK. CDR3 protein: CASSLKGQGAREQYF. CDR3 DNA sequence: TGTGCCAGCAGCCTGAAGGGCCAGGGGGCAAGGGAGCAGTACTTC.

The chain links TRBV12-3 or TRBV12-4 to TRBJ1-5, with D unclear. CDR3 size: 12 residues. V was clipped by 6 bases and J by 11 bases, with 14 bases between them. The CDR3: CASSRLGLTQHF. In nucleotides, the CDR3 is TGTGCCAGCAGCCGACTAGGATTAACCCAGCATTTT.

V gene TRBV11-3 combines with J gene TRBJ2-1; D gene ambiguous. This CDR3 is 13 amino acids long. Looked up from germline, CDR1 is SGHNT and CDR2 is YENEEA. V gave up 2 bases and J gave up 7 bases, with 9 bases separating them. CDR3 amino acids: CASSLSWLNEQFF. CDR3 nucleotide sequence: TGTGCCAGCAGCTTAAGTTGGCTTAATGAGCAGTTCTTC.

This chain connects TRBV10-2 to TRBJ2-7; 13 bases are a match to TRBD2. The V gene's germline CDR1 is WSHSY and CDR2 SAAADI. This CDR3 is built from 12 residues. Losses at the gene ends were 7 bases for V and 7 bases for J; bases not matched to a gene: 1. The CDR3 sequence: CASMGLAGEQYF. CDR3 DNA sequence: TGCGCCAGCATGGGACTAGCGGGGGAGCAGTACTTC.

The J gene is TRBJ1-3, the V gene TRBV11-3; tentatively, D is TRBD1 (5 bases). Germline V gives CDR1 SGHNT, CDR2 YENEEA. Trimming cost V 3 bases and J 4 bases, with 7 bases left between them. The CDR3 has 13 residues. The CDR3 DNA is TGTGCCAGCAGCTTCCAGGGAGGAAACACCATATATTTT. It specifies CASSFQGGNTIYF.

The chain recombines TRBV5-1 with TRBJ2-2; 8 nucleotides align to TRBD1. Germline loops: CDR1 SGHRS, CDR2 YFSETQ. The CDR3 contains 17 residues. Trimming removed 2 bases from V and 6 bases from J; junction bases left unmatched: 12. CDR3 protein: CASSLSSTGARPGELFF. In DNA, the CDR3 is TGCGCCAGCAGCTTAAGTTCGACAGGGGCACGACCCGGGGAGCTGTTTTTT.

V and J are TRBV6-6 and TRBJ1-6, with D unclear. The length of the CDR3 is 15 residues. V was shortened by 0 bases and J by 8 bases, with 11 bases between the two germline ends. CDR1 MNHNY and CDR2 SVGAGI come from the germline V gene (reference sequence). The CDR3: CASSYSGLGDSPLHF. DNA for the CDR3: TGTGCCAGCAGTTACTCCGGACTCGGCGATTCACCCCTCCACTTT.

The chain is built from TRBV19 and TRBJ2-1; weak D call: TRBD2 (7 bases). The CDR3 has 14 amino acids. The V gene's germline CDR1 is LNHDA and CDR2 SQIVND (reference sequence). The germline V and J ends were trimmed by 8 bases and 5 bases, with 16 bases remaining between them. CDR3 loop: CASVRAGANNEQFF. In DNA, the CDR3 is TGTGCCAGTGTTCGGGCGGGGGCTAACAATGAGCAGTTCTTC.